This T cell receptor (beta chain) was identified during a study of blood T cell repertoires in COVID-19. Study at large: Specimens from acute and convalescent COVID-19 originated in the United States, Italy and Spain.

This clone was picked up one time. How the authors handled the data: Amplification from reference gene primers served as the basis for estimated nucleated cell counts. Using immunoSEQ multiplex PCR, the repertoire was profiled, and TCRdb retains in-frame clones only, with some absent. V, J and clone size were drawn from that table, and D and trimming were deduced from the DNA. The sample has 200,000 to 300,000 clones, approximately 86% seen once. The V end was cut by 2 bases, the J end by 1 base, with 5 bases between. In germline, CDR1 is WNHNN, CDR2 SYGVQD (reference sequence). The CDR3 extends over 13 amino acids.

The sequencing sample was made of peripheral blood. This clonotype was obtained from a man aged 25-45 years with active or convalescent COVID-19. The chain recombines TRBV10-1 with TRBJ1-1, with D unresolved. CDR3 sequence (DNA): TGCGCCAGCAGTGAGACAGCGAACACTGAAGCTTTCTTT. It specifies CASSETANTEAFF.